Below are 2 T cell receptor beta chains sequenced from a single sample in a study of cytomegalovirus exposure and HLA in healthy donors. The PCR had 60 Vbeta and 13 Jbeta primers. The repertoire was sequenced with immunoSEQ multiplex PCR; TCRdb's copy has only in-frame clones and lacks some. The repertoire consists of around 50,000 clones, with 72% occurring once and the leading ten covering about 22%. The sample was PBMCs. The receptors stem from a woman aged 45-60 years in good health and CMV-seropositive.

The chain carries TRBV6-5 and TRBJ2-1; TRBD2 aligns across 16 bases. CDR3 length equals 15 residues. The V gene end was trimmed by 7 bases and the J gene end by 7 bases; junction bases not matched to a gene: 4. Germline V gives CDR1 MNHEY, CDR2 SVGAGI. DNA of the CDR3: TGTGCCAGCACGGGACTAGCGGGGGGGGCGAATGAGCAGTTCTTC. Translation gives CASTGLAGGANEQFF.

The chain has TRBV19 and TRBJ2-1; the D gene is possibly TRBD1 (6 bases). Trimming pared 3 bases from V and 0 bases from J, leaving 12 bases between. Looked up from germline, CDR1 is LNHDA and CDR2 is SQIVND (reference sequence). CDR3 length: 16 residues. The CDR3 bases are TGTGCCAGTAGTATCTCGAACAGGGTCTCCTACAATGAGCAGTTCTTC. It specifies CASSISNRVSYNEQFF. Variable domain in full (rest from reference TRBV19 and TRBJ2-1): DGGITQSPKYLFRKEGQNVTLSCEQNLNHDAMYWYRQDPGQGLRLIYYSQIVNDFQKGDIAEGYSVSREKKESFPLTVTSAQKNPTAFYLCASSISNRVSYNEQFFGPGTRLTVL.